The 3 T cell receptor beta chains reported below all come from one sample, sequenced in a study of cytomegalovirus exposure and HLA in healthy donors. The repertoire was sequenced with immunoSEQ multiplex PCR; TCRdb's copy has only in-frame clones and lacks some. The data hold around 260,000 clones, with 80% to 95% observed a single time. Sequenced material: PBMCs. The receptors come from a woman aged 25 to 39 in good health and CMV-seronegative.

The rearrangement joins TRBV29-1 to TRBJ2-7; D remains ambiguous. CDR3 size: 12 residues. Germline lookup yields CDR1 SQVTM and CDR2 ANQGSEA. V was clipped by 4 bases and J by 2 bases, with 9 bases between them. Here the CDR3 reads CSVGHSPYEQYF. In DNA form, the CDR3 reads TGCAGCGTTGGTCACAGCCCCTACGAGCAGTACTTC.

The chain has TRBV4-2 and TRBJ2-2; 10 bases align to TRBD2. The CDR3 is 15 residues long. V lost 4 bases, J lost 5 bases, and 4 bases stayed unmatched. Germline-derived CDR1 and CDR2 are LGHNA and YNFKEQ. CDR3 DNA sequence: TGTGCCAGCAGCCCCGGACTAGCGGTGACCGGGGAGCTGTTTTTT. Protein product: CASSPGLAVTGELFF.

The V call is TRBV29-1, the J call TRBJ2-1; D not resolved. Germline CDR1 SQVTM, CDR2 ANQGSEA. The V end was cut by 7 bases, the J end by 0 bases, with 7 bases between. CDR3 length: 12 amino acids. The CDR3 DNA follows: TGCAGCGCCTTCAGCTCCTACAATGAGCAGTTCTTC. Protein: CSAFSSYNEQFF.